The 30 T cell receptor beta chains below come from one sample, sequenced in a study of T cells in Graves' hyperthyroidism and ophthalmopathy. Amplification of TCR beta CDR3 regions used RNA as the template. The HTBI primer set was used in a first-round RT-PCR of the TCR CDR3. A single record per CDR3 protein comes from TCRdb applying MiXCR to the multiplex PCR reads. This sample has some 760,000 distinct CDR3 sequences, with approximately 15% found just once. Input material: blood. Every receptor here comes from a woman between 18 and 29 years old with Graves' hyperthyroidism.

CDR3 DNA: TGTGCCTGGAGTTCCTACCCAAATTCACCCCTCCACTTT. Translated, it gives CAWSSYPNSPLHF. The gene calls are TRBV30 and TRBJ1-6, with D uncertain. Trimming pared 2 bases from V and 7 bases from J, leaving 9 bases between. The V gene's germline CDR1 is GTSNPN and CDR2 SVGIG (reference sequence). This CDR3 spans 13 amino acids. The entire variable domain, with the rest obtained from reference TRBV30 and TRBJ1-6, is as follows: SQTIHQWPATLVQPVGSPLSLECTVEGTSNPNLYWYRQAAGRGLQLLFYSVGIGQISSEVPQNLSASRPQDRQFILSSKKLLLSDSGFYLCAWSSYPNSPLHFGNGTRLTVT.

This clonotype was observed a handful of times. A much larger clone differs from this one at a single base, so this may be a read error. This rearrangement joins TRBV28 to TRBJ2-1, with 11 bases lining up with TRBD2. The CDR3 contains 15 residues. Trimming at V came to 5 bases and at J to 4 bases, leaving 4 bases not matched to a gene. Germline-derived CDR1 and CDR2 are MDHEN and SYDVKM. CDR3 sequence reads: CASSRASGGYNEQFF. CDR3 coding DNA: TGTGCCAGCAGTCGGGCTAGCGGGGGGTACAATGAGCAGTTCTTC. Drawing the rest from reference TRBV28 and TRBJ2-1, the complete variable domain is DVKVTQSSRYLVKRTGEKVFLECVQDMDHENMFWYRQDPGLGLRLIYFSYDVKMKEKGDIPEGYSVSREKKERFSLILESASTNQTSMYLCASSRASGGYNEQFFGPGTRLTVL.

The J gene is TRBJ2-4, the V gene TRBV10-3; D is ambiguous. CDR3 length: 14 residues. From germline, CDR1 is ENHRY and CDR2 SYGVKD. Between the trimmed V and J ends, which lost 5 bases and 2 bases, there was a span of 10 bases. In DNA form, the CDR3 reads TGTGCCATCAGTCATCCAGGATCCAAAAACATTCAGTACTTC. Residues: CAISHPGSKNIQYF.

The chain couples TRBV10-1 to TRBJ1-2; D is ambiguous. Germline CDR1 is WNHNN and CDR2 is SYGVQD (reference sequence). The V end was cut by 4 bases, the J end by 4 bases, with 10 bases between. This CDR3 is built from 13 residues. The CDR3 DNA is TGCGCCAGCAGTGGGAGTCCCTTCTATGGCTACACCTTC. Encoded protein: CASSGSPFYGYTF.

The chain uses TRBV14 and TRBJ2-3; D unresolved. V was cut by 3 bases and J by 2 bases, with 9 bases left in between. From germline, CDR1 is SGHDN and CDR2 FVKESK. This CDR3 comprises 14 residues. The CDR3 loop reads CASSQWGVTDTQYF. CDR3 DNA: TGTGCCAGCAGCCAGTGGGGTGTCACAGATACGCAGTATTTT.

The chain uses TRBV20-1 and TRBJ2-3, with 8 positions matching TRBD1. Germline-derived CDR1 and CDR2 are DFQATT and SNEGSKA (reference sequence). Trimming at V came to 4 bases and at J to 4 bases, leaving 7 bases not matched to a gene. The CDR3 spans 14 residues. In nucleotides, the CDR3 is TGCAGTGCTATAGATGGACAGGGCGCAGATACGCAGTATTTT. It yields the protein CSAIDGQGADTQYF.

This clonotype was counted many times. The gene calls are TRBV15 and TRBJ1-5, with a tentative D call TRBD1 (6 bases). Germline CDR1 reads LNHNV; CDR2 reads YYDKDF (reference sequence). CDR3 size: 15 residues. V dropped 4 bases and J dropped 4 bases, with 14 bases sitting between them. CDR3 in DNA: TGTGCCACCAGCAAGGACAGTTGGTTTAATCAGCCCCAGCATTTT. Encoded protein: CATSKDSWFNQPQHF.

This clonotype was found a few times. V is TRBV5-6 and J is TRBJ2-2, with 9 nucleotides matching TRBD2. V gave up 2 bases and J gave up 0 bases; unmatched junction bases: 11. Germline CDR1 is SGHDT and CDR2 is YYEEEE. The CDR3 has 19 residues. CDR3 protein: CASSLGVFSGSSNTGELFF. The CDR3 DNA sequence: TGTGCCAGCAGCTTAGGAGTTTTTAGCGGGAGTTCGAACACCGGGGAGCTGTTTTTT.

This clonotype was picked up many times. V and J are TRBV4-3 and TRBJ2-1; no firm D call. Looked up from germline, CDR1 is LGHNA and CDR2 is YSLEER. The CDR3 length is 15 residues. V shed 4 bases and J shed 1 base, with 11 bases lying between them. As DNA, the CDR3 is TGCGCCAGCAGCCGGGGTTCTAGGTCCTACAATGAGCAGTTCTTC. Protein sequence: CASSRGSRSYNEQFF.

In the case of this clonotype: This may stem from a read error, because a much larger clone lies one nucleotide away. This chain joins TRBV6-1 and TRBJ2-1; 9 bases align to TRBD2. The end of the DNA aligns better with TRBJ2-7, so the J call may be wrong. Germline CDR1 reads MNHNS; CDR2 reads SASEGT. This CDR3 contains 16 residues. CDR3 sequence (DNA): TGTGCCAGCAGCCTAGCGGGAACCCGGCCCTACAATGAGCAGTACTTC. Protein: CASSLAGTRPYNEQYF.

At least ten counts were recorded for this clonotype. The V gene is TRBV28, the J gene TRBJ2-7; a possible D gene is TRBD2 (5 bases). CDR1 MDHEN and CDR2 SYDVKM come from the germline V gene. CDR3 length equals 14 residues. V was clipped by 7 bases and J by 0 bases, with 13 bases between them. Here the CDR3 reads CASTPAEISYEQYF. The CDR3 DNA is TGTGCCAGCACCCCAGCGGAGATCTCCTACGAGCAGTACTTC.

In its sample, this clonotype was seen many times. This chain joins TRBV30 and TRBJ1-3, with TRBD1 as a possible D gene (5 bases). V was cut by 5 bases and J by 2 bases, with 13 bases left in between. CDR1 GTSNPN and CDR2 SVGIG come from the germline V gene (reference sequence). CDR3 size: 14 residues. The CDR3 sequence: CAWGTGGAGNTIYF. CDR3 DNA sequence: TGTGCCTGGGGGACCGGAGGCGCTGGAAACACCATATATTTT.

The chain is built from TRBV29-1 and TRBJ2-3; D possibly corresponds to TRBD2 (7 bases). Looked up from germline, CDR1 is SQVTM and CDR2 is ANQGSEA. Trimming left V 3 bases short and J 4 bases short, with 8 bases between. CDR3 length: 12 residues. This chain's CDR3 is CSVERGPDTQYF. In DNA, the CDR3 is TGCAGCGTTGAGCGGGGGCCAGATACGCAGTATTTT.

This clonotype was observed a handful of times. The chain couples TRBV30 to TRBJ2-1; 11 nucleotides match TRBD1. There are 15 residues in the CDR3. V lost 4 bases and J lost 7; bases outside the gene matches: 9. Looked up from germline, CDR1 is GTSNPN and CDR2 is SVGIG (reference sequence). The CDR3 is CAWTSGTGGYNEQFF. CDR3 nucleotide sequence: TGTGCCTGGACTTCCGGGACAGGGGGTTATAATGAGCAGTTCTTC.

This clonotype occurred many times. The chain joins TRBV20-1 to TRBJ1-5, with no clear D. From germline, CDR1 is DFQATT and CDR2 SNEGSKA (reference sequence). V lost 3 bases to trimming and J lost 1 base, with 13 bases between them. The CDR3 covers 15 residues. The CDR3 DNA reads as TGCAGTGCTAGGGCGGGGAGGGAAAGCAATCAGCCCCAGCATTTT. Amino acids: CSARAGRESNQPQHF.

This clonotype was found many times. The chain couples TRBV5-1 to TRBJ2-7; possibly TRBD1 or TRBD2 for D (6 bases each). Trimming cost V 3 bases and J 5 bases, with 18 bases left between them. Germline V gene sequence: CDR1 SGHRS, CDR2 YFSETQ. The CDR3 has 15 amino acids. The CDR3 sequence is CASSYDPRGQDEQYF. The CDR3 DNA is TGCGCCAGCAGCTATGATCCACGGGGGCAAGACGAGCAGTACTTC.

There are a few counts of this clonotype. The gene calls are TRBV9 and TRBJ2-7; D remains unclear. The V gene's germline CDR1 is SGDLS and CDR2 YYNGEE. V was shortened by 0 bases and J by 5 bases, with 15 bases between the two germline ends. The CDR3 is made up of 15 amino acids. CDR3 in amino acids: CASSVGGSPRDEQYF. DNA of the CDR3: TGTGCCAGCAGCGTAGGGGGTTCCCCAAGGGACGAGCAGTACTTC.

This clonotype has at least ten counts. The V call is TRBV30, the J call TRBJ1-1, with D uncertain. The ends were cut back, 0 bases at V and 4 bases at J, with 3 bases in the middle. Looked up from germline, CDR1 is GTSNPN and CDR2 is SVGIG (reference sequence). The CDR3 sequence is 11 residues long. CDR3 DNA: TGTGCCTGGAGTGTCCCCACTGAAGCTTTCTTT. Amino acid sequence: CAWSVPTEAFF.

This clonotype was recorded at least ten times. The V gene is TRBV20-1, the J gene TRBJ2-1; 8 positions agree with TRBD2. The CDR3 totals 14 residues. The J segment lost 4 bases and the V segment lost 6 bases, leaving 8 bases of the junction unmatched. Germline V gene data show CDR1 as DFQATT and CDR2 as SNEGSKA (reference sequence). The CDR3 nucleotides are TGCAGTGCCATAACTAGCGGAAGATACAATGAGCAGTTCTTC. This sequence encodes CSAITSGRYNEQFF.

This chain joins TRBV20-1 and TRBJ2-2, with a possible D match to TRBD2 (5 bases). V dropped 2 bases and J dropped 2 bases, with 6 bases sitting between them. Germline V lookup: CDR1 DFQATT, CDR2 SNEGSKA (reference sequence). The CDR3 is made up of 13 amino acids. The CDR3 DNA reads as TGCAGTGCTAGACCGGGAAACACCGGGGAGCTGTTTTTT. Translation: CSARPGNTGELFF.

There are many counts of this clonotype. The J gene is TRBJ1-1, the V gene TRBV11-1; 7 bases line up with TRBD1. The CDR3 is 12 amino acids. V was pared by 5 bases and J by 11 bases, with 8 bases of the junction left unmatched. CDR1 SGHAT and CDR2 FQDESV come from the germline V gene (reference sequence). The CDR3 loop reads CASSLGRGPAFF. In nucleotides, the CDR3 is TGTGCCAGCAGCCTTGGGAGGGGGCCCGCTTTCTTT.

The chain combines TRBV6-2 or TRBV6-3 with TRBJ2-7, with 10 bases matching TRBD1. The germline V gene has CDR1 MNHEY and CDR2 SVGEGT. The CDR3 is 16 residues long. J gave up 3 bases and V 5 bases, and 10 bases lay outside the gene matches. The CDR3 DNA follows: TGTGCCAGCAGTGGGTCCGGGACAGGGGTTCGCTACGAGCAGTACTTC. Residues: CASSGSGTGVRYEQYF.

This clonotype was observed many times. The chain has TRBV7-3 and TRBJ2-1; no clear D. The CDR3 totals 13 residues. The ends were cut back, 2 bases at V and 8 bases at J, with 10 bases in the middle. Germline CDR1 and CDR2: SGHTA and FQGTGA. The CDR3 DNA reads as TGTGCCAGCAGCTTATCCCGGAATGATGAGCAGTTCTTC. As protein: CASSLSRNDEQFF.

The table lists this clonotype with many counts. CDR3 residues: CASSLKGGDYEQYF. The CDR3 coding sequence is TGCGCCAGCAGCTTGAAGGGCGGCGACTACGAGCAGTACTTC. The V and J genes are TRBV5-1 and TRBJ2-7; no clear D. This CDR3 region has 14 residues. Germline V gene lookup returns CDR1 SGHRS and CDR2 YFSETQ. Trimming removed 1 base at V and 3 bases at J, with 11 bases between.

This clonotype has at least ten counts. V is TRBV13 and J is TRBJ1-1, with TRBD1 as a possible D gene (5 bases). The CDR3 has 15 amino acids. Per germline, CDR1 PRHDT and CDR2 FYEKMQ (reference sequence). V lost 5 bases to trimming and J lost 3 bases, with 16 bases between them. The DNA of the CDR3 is TGTGCCAGCAGCGCCCGCGAGGAAGGGGACACTGAAGCTTTCTTT. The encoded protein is CASSAREEGDTEAFF.

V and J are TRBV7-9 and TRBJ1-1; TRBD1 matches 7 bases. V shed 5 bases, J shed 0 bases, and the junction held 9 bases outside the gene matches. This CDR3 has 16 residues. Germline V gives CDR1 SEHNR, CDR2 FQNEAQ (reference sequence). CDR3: CASSPRGGTVNTEAFF. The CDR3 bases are TGTGCCAGCAGCCCCAGGGGGGGGACGGTGAACACTGAAGCTTTCTTT. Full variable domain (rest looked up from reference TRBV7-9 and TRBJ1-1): DTGVSQNPRHKITKRGQNVTFRCDPISEHNRLYWYRQTLGQGPEFLTYFQNEAQLEKSRLLSDRFSAERPKGSFSTLEIQRTEQGDSAMYLCASSPRGGTVNTEAFFGQGTRLTVV.

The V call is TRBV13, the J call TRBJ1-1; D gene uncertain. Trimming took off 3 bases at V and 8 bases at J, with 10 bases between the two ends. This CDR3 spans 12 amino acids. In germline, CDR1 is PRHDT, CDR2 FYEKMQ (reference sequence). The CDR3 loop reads CASSFVQTEAFF. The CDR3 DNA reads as TGTGCCAGCAGCTTTGTGCAGACGGAAGCTTTCTTT.

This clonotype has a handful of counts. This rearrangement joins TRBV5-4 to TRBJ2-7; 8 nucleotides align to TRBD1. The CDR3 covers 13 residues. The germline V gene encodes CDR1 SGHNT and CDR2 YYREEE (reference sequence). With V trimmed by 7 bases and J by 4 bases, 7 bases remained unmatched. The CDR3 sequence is CASHDRGAYEQYF. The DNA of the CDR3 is TGTGCCAGCCACGACAGGGGCGCTTACGAGCAGTACTTC.

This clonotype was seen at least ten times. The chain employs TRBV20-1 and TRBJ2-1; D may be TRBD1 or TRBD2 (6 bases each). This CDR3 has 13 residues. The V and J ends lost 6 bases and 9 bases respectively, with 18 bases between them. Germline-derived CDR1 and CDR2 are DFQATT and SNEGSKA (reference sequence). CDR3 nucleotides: TGCAGTGCCAGAAAAAGGGGGGCCGGTGAGCAGTTCTTC. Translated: CSARKRGAGEQFF.

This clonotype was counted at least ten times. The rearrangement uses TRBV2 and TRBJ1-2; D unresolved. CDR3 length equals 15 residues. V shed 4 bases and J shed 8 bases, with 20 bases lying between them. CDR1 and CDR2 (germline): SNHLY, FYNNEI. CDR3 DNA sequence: TGTGCCAGCAGTGGGTGGAGGGAGAAGGTAGAAGGCTACACCTTC. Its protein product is CASSGWREKVEGYTF.